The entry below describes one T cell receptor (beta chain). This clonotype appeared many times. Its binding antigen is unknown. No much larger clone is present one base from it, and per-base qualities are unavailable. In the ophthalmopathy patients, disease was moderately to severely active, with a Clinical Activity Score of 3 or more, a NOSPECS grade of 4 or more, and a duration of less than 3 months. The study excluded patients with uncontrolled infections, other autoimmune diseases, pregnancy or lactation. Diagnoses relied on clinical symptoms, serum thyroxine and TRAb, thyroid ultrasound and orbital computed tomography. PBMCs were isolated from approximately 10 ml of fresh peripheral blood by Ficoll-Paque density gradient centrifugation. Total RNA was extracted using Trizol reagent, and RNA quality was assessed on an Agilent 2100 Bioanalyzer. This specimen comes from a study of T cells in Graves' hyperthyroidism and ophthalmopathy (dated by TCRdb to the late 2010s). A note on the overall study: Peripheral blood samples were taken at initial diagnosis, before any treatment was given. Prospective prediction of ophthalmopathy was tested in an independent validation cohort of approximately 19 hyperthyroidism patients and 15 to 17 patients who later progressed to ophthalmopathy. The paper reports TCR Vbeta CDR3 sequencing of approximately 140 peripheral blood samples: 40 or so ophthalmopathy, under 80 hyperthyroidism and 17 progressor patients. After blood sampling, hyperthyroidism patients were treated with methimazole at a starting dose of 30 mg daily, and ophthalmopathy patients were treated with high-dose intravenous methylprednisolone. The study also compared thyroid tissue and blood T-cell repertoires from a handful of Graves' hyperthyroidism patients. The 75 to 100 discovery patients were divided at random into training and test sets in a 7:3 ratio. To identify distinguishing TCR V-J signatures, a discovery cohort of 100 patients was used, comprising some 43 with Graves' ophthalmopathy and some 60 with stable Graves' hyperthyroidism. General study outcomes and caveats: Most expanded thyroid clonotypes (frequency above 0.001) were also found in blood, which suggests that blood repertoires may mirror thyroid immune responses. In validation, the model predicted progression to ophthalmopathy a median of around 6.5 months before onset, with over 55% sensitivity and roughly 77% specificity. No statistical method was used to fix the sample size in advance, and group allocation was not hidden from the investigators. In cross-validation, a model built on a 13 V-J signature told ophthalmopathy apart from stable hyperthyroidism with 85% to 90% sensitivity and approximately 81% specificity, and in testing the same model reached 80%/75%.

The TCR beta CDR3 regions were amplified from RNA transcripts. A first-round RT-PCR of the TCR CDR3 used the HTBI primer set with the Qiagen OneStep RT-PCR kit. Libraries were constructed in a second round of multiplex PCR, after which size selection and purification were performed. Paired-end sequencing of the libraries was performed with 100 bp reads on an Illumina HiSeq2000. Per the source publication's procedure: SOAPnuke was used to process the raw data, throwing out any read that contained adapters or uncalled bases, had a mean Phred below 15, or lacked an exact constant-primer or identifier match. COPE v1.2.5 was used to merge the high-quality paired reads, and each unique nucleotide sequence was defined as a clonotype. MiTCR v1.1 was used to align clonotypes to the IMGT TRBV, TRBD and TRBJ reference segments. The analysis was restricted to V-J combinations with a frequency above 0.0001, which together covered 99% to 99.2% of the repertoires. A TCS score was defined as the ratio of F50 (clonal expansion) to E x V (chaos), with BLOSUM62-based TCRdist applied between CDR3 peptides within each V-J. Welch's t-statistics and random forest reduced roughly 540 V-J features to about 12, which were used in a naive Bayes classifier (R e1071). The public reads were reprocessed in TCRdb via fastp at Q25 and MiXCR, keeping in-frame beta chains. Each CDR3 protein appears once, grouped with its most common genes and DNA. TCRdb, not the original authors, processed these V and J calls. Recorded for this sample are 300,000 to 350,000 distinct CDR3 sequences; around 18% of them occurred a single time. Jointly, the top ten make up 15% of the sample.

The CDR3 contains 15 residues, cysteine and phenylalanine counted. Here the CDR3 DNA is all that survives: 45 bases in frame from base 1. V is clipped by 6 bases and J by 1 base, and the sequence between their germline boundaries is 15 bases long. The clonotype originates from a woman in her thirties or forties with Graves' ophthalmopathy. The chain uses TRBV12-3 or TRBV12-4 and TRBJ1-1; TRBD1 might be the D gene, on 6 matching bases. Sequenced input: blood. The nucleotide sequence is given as TGTGCCAGCAGCCGAGAGGGGGTCCAGAACACTGAAGCTTTCTTT. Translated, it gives CASSREGVQNTEAFF.